The T cell receptor (beta chain) under discussion was sequenced for a study of shared clonotypes between healthy human individuals. Terminally differentiated effector memory CD45RA+ cells were left out of the naive CD8 fraction, which was CD45RO-negative and positively selected for CCR7. Trimming left V 0 bases short and J 8 bases short, with 8 bases between. Germline CDR1 SGHNT, CDR2 YENEEA. The CDR3 is 13 residues long. Sequencing was performed with immunoSEQ multiplex PCR; in TCRdb, only in-frame clones are kept and a portion is missing. The sample lists hundreds of thousands of clones; approximately 95% were seen once.

Sequenced material: naive CD8+ T cells sorted from blood. The sequence was obtained from a woman aged 30 to 39 in good health. V usage is TRBV11-3 and J usage is TRBJ2-1; D is uncertain. CDR3 bases: TGTGCCAGCAGCTTAGAGGCCCGGGATGAGCAGTTCTTC. Its protein product is CASSLEARDEQFF.